This TCR beta chain was recovered during a study of blood T cell repertoires in COVID-19. At the level of the study: Samples of COVID-19 (acute and convalescent) were obtained from the United States, Italy and Spain. T cells, B-cell-depleted T cells, or PBMCs provided the cDNA or gDNA that served as material.

Authors' analysis steps: Amplification from reference gene primers served as the basis for estimated nucleated cell counts. Assay: immunoSEQ multiplex PCR; the TCRdb copy retains only in-frame clones and omits some. The V and J calls and clone size were taken over from that table, and D and trimming were inferred from the DNA. The sample has about 43,000 clones, more than 75% seen once. Trimming removed 3 bases from V and 4 bases from J, with 28 bases in between. Germline V lookup: CDR1 LNHDA, CDR2 SQIVND (reference sequence). The CDR3 length is 19 residues. The specimen sequenced was peripheral blood. The V call is TRBV19, the J call TRBJ2-7; no clear D. The receptor was isolated from a human donor in a cohort sampled during active COVID-19. CDR3 loop: CASSIRPSTLPGLWYEQYF. The CDR3 DNA reads as TGTGCCAGTAGTATTCGGCCCTCCACCCTCCCCGGGTTATGGTACGAGCAGTACTTC.